Presented here are 16 T cell receptor beta chains from one specimen sequenced in a study of breast tumors, draining lymph nodes, adjacent tissues. One entry per CDR3 protein results from TCRdb running MiXCR on the multiplex PCR reads. In the table there are approximately 130,000 distinct CDR3 sequences, 21% of which are singletons. Samples came from axillary lymph nodes draining the breast cancer. Sequences were obtained from axillary lymph node tissue. Receptors were obtained from a female donor with breast cancer. Some clones in this sample may be carry-over from other donors' samples.

This clonotype has ten or more counts. V is TRBV30 and J is TRBJ2-7; no reliable D call. The CDR3 covers 12 residues. Looked up from germline, CDR1 is GTSNPN and CDR2 is SVGIG (reference sequence). V was pared by 1 base and J by 4 bases, with 8 bases between. The CDR3 loop is CAWSGDTYEQYF. The CDR3 coding sequence is TGTGCCTGGAGTGGCGACACATACGAGCAGTACTTC.

This clonotype occurred many times. This chain connects TRBV7-3 to TRBJ2-7; a weak D match, TRBD1 (5 bases). The CDR3 has 14 residues. Germline lookup yields CDR1 SGHTA and CDR2 FQGTGA. Trimming pared 2 bases from V and 2 bases from J, leaving 10 bases between. CDR3 region: CASSLEAGTYEQYF. The CDR3 DNA follows: TGTGCCAGCAGCTTAGAGGCAGGGACCTACGAGCAGTACTTC.

The chain recombines TRBV16 with TRBJ2-1; maybe TRBD2 (5 bases). The CDR3 consists of 14 residues. CDR1 KGHSY and CDR2 FQNENV come from the germline V gene. V lost 2 bases and J lost 6, with 11 bases in between. CDR3 coding DNA: TGTGCCAGCAGCCAACTCTTCCGGGGCAATGAGCAGTTCTTC. Translated, it gives CASSQLFRGNEQFF.

The chain joins TRBV3-1 to TRBJ2-1, with 10 bases lining up with TRBD2. V was clipped by 2 bases and J by 6 bases; unmatched bases: 16. Germline loops: CDR1 LGHDT, CDR2 YNNKEL (reference sequence). This CDR3 comprises 19 residues. The CDR3 nucleotides are TGTGCCAGCAGCCAACTTCCACGGAAGGTAGCTAGCGGGAGCAATGAGCAGTTCTTC. Residues: CASSQLPRKVASGSNEQFF.

This clonotype has at least ten counts. This sequence joins TRBV11-2 and TRBJ2-7; weak D call: TRBD2 (6 bases). Looked up from germline, CDR1 is SGHAT and CDR2 is FQNNGV. Trimming shortened V by 6 bases and J by 1 base, and 13 bases separated the two germline ends. The CDR3 is made up of 14 amino acids. The CDR3 DNA follows: TGTGCCAGCAGTGGGGACGGGGGTTCCTACGAGCAGTACTTC. It is translated as CASSGDGGSYEQYF.

This clonotype has ten or more counts. The junction does not match germline at one end; this may be a read error. This sequence joins TRBV5-4 and TRBJ2-3; 16 bases are a match to TRBD2. The CDR3 contains 13 residues. Looked up from germline, CDR1 is SGHNT and CDR2 is YYREEE (reference sequence). CDR3 DNA: TGTGCCAGCAGCTTAGAGGGGACTAGCGGGAGGGTATTT. It encodes CASSLEGTSGRVF.

This clonotype was recorded many times. V is TRBV4-1 and J is TRBJ2-7, with D possibly called TRBD1 or TRBD2 (5 bases each). Trimming took off 4 bases at V and 6 bases at J, with 19 bases between the two ends. CDR1 and CDR2 from the germline V gene are MGHRA and YSYEKL. CDR3 length equals 15 residues. The CDR3 loop reads CASSLGTRLFVEQYF. CDR3 sequence (DNA): TGCGCCAGCAGCCTGGGGACCCGCTTGTTTGTCGAGCAGTACTTC.

This clonotype was seen many times. This rearrangement joins TRBV20-1 to TRBJ1-5; 7 bases match TRBD1. The CDR3 is 13 residues long. The germline gives CDR1 DFQATT, CDR2 SNEGSKA (reference sequence). The junction had 7 bases not matched to a gene; V was cut back by 3 bases and J by 8 bases. The DNA of the CDR3 is TGCAGTGCTAGGGCAGGGGGTGGGAAGCCCCAGCATTTT. This gives the protein CSARAGGGKPQHF.

There are many counts of this clonotype. This chain uses TRBV12-3 or TRBV12-4 with TRBJ1-3, with D maybe TRBD1 (6 bases). Trimming shortened V by 11 bases and J by 3 bases, and 14 bases separated the two germline ends. This CDR3 is built from 13 residues. The CDR3, as DNA: TGTGCCCTACGGGGGGCTAATGGAAACACCATATATTTT. Translating gives CALRGANGNTIYF.

Many counts were recorded for this clonotype. The rearrangement uses TRBV6-6 and TRBJ2-3; 12 bases agree with TRBD2. CDR1 is MNHNY, CDR2 SVGAGI, per germline (reference sequence). This CDR3 has 17 residues. Trimming cost V 6 bases and J 5 bases; bases outside gene matches: 12. The CDR3 protein is CASRPRELAGGGDTQYF. As DNA, the CDR3 is TGTGCCAGCAGACCCCGGGAGCTAGCGGGAGGGGGAGATACGCAGTATTTT.

Ten or more counts support this clonotype. The chain recombines TRBV28 with TRBJ2-7, with D tentatively TRBD1 or TRBD2 (5 bases each). V was trimmed by 5 bases and J by 6 bases, leaving 14 bases between them. The length of the CDR3 is 13 residues. The germline V gene has CDR1 MDHEN and CDR2 SYDVKM. The DNA of the CDR3 is TGTGCCAGCAGTACCGGGACGCCGAGCGAGCAGTACTTC. Protein product: CASSTGTPSEQYF.

Of note for this clonotype: A much larger clone is a single base away; this may be a read error. The chain uses TRBV2 and TRBJ2-2; D perhaps matches TRBD1 (6 bases). Between the trimmed V and J ends, which lost 2 bases and 3 bases, there was a span of 10 bases. The CDR3 length is 15 residues. Germline values: CDR1 SNHLY, CDR2 FYNNEI. The CDR3 DNA reads as TGTGCCAGCAGTGAATTGGGGACACACACCGGGGAGCTGTTTTTT. It yields the protein CASSELGTHTGELFF.

This clonotype was seen at least ten times. The rearrangement links TRBV30 to TRBJ2-5; 16 bases match TRBD2. The CDR3 totals 15 residues. The germline gives CDR1 GTSNPN, CDR2 SVGIG (reference sequence). V gave up 5 bases and J gave up 4 bases; unmatched junction bases: 4. The chain's CDR3 is CAWRGTSGRGETQYF. The CDR3 DNA reads TGTGCCTGGCGGGGGACTAGCGGGAGGGGAGAGACCCAGTACTTC.

With respect to this clonotype: A junction boundary mismatches the germline segment, possibly from a read error. The J gene is TRBJ1-5, the V gene TRBV28, with TRBD1 matching 7 bases. The CDR3 totals 14 residues. Germline lookup yields CDR1 MDHEN and CDR2 SYDVKM. CDR3 bases: TGTGGCAGCAGTTTAAGAGGCAGGGGGCAGCCCCAGCATTTT. Translated, it gives CGSSLRGRGQPQHF.

This clonotype was seen at least ten times. The gene calls are TRBV6-1 and TRBJ2-2, with D possibly TRBD1 on 6 matching bases. The CDR3 spans 15 residues. Trimming removed 8 bases from V and 4 bases from J, with 17 bases in between. In germline, CDR1 is MNHNS, CDR2 SASEGT. CDR3 protein: CASRWDGGGTGELFF. Written as DNA, the CDR3 is TGTGCCAGCCGCTGGGATGGGGGCGGCACCGGGGAGCTGTTTTTT.

This clonotype occurred many times. V and J are TRBV7-9 and TRBJ1-3; D gene unclear. Germline V gene lookup returns CDR1 SEHNR and CDR2 FQNEAQ (reference sequence). There are 14 residues in the CDR3. The V and J ends lost 4 bases and 8 bases respectively, with 15 bases between them. CDR3 sequence reads: CASSYDPSTDTIYF. CDR3 nucleotide sequence: TGTGCCAGCAGCTACGACCCATCGACGGACACCATATATTTT.